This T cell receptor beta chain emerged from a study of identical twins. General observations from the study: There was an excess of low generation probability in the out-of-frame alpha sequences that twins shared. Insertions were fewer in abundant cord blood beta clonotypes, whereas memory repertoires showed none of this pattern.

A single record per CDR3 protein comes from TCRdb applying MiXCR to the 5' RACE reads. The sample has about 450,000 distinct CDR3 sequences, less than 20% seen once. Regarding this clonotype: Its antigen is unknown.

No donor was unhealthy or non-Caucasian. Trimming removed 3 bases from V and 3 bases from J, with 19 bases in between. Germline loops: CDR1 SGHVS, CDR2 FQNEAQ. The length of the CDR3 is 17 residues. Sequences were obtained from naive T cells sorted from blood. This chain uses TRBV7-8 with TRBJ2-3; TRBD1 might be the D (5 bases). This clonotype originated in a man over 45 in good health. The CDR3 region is CASSLESTEERTDTQYF. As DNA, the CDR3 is TGTGCCAGCAGCTTGGAATCGACAGAAGAAAGGACAGATACGCAGTATTTT.